This T cell receptor beta chain is from a study of blood T cell repertoires in COVID-19. Overall study: The samples span acute and convalescent COVID-19 from the United States, Italy and Spain. T cells, B-cell-depleted T cells, or PBMCs provided the cDNA or gDNA that served as material.

Methods used by the authors: It was from reference gene primer amplification that nucleated cell counts were estimated. TCRdb's table, derived via immunoSEQ multiplex PCR, lists solely in-frame clones and lacks some. The DNA was the basis for D and trimming; V, J and clone size are from that table. The sample records 100,000 to 150,000 clones, roughly four fifths being singletons. CDR1 and CDR2 (germline): LNHDA, SQIVND (reference sequence). V lost 1 base to trimming and J lost 9 bases; unmatched junction nucleotides: 4. This CDR3 region has 14 residues. This chain connects TRBV19 to TRBJ2-1; 9 nucleotides line up with TRBD2. The source of this sequence is a man aged 55 to 70 with acute or convalescent COVID-19. Sequencing used peripheral blood. The CDR3 loop is CASSIGATSGEQFF. The CDR3 DNA sequence: TGTGCCAGTAGTATAGGTGCGACTAGCGGTGAGCAGTTCTTC.